A single sample is the source of the 18 T cell receptor beta chains below, sequenced in a study of blood T cell repertoires in COVID-19. Generated by immunoSEQ multiplex PCR, the TCRdb table keeps only in-frame clones and is missing some. The table includes hundreds of thousands of clones, around 80% detected once. Sequences were obtained from peripheral blood. These receptors were taken from an elderly woman with acute or convalescent COVID-19.

The chain has TRBV18 and TRBJ1-1; D call uncertain. The V gene lost 1 base and the J gene lost 1 base, with 7 bases spanning the gap. CDR1 is KGHSH and CDR2 is LQKENI in the germline V gene. The CDR3 spans 14 residues. The CDR3 here is CASSPQTQNTEAFF. The DNA of the CDR3 is TGTGCCAGCTCACCACAGACACAGAACACTGAAGCTTTCTTT.

In its sample, this clone was seen a few times. The chain recombines TRBV7-2 with TRBJ2-1; 7 positions agree with TRBD2. V was pared by 8 bases and J by 5 bases, with 12 bases of the junction left unmatched. CDR3 length: 15 residues. The V gene's germline CDR1 is SGHTA and CDR2 FQGNSA. CDR3 in DNA: TGTGCCAGCGGGAGCGGGGCGTCCCGGAACAATGAGCAGTTCTTC. Its translation: CASGSGASRNNEQFF.

The chain is built from TRBV5-4 and TRBJ1-4; 9 positions match TRBD1. This CDR3 comprises 14 residues. V was clipped by 1 base and J by 6 bases; unmatched bases: 1. Germline CDR1 and CDR2: SGHNT and YYREEE (reference sequence). CDR3 sequence: CASSLTGGDEKLFF. The DNA for the CDR3 is TGTGCCAGCAGCTTGACAGGGGGCGATGAAAAACTGTTTTTT.

V usage is TRBV10-1 and J usage is TRBJ2-7; D is perhaps TRBD2 (6 bases). V was shortened by 4 bases and J by 4 bases, with 11 bases between the two germline ends. Germline V gene sequence: CDR1 WNHNN, CDR2 SYGVQD (reference sequence). The CDR3 extends over 13 amino acids. The CDR3 reads CASSAGGAYEQYF. In DNA form, the CDR3 reads TGCGCCAGCAGTGCCGGGGGAGCTTACGAGCAGTACTTC.

V gene TRBV11-3 combines with J gene TRBJ2-5; tentative D call: TRBD2 (6 bases). Germline values: CDR1 SGHNT, CDR2 YENEEA. The V and J ends lost 4 bases and 4 bases respectively, with 13 bases between them. CDR3 length equals 14 residues. CDR3 nucleotides: TGTGCCAGCAGCTGGCTCGTCGGGGGAGAGACCCAGTACTTC. It encodes CASSWLVGGETQYF.

As DNA, the CDR3 is TGTGCCAGCTCACCAAGGACAGGGCCTAACTATGGCTACACCTTC. It is translated as CASSPRTGPNYGYTF. The V call is TRBV18, the J call TRBJ1-2, with TRBD1 matching 8 bases. The germline V gene encodes CDR1 KGHSH and CDR2 LQKENI. V trimming: 2 bases; J trimming: 0 bases; junction bases outside the gene matches: 2. The CDR3 totals 15 residues.

CDR3 amino acids: CASSLVQGVGTEAFF. The CDR3 DNA reads as TGTGCCAGCAGCTTAGTTCAGGGGGTGGGCACTGAAGCTTTCTTT. The chain recombines TRBV7-2 with TRBJ1-1; 7 nucleotides align to TRBD1. The V and J ends lost 1 base and 4 bases, in that order; junction bases with no gene match: 6. Germline V gene data show CDR1 as SGHTA and CDR2 as FQGNSA. The CDR3 runs to 15 residues.

This clone was counted a single time. The J gene is TRBJ2-7, the V gene TRBV7-2, with TRBD2 identical over 13 bases. Unmatched junction bases numbered 3, after V lost 1 base and J lost 3 bases. The CDR3 is made up of 16 amino acids. Germline CDR1 and CDR2: SGHTA and FQGNSA. The CDR3 nucleotides are TGTGCCAGCAGCTTAGGGGGACTAGCGGGAAACTACGAGCAGTACTTC. Translated, it gives CASSLGGLAGNYEQYF.

J is TRBJ1-1 and V is TRBV5-1; 7 bases match TRBD1. This CDR3 comprises 13 residues. The V segment lost 4 bases and the J segment 7 bases; nucleotides outside the gene matches: 7. Germline CDR1 and CDR2: SGHRS and YFSETQ. The DNA of the CDR3 is TGCGCCAGCAGCCCCGCGCAGGGGGGTGAAGCTTTCTTT. It translates to CASSPAQGGEAFF.

This clone has more than one count but fewer than ten. The rearrangement links TRBV13 to TRBJ2-1, with 15 bases that match TRBD2. The germline CDR1 and CDR2 sequences are PRHDT and FYEKMQ (reference sequence). The CDR3 has 19 residues. V dropped 3 bases and J dropped 4; count of bases not matched to a gene: 10. CDR3 sequence: CASSFGLAGGAGVYNEQFF. DNA for the CDR3: TGTGCCAGCAGCTTTGGACTAGCGGGAGGGGCAGGGGTTTACAATGAGCAGTTCTTC.

This clone has only one observation. The chain couples TRBV7-2 to TRBJ2-1; weak D call: TRBD2 (5 bases). The CDR3 is 17 amino acids. Per the germline V gene, CDR1 is SGHTA and CDR2 is FQGNSA. Trimming shortened V by 2 bases and J by 0 bases, and 14 bases separated the two germline ends. The CDR3 DNA sequence: TGTGCCAGCAGCTTAAACGGCGGGCGCAGCTCCTACAATGAGCAGTTCTTC. Protein product: CASSLNGGRSSYNEQFF. The full variable domain, completed using reference TRBV7-2 and TRBJ2-1, is GAGVSQSPSNKVTEKGKDVELRCDPISGHTALYWYRQSLGQGLEFLIYFQGNSAPDKSGLPSDRFSAERTGGSVSTLTIQRTQQEDSAVYLCASSLNGGRSSYNEQFFGPGTRLTVL.

This clone was seen once. The chain recombines TRBV2 with TRBJ2-7, with D possibly TRBD1 on 6 matching bases. CDR1 SNHLY and CDR2 FYNNEI come from the germline V gene. V shed 2 bases and J shed 0 bases, with 11 bases lying between them. The CDR3 consists of 15 residues. The CDR3 loop is CASSESQGSSYEQYF. The DNA of the CDR3 is TGTGCCAGCAGTGAATCGCAGGGGAGCTCCTACGAGCAGTACTTC.

The chain is built from TRBV5-6 and TRBJ1-5, with 10 bases that match TRBD1. V trimming: 3 bases; J trimming: 7 bases; junction bases outside the gene matches: 7. CDR3 length equals 15 residues. The germline V gene encodes CDR1 SGHDT and CDR2 YYEEEE. This CDR3 reads CASSSATGGGQPQHF. CDR3 nucleotides: TGTGCCAGCAGCTCCGCGACAGGGGGCGGACAGCCCCAGCATTTT.

In the case of this clone: The sample carries other DNA sequences with the same CDR3. The chain uses TRBV30 and TRBJ2-1, with 7 bases identical to TRBD1. The CDR3 is 13 amino acids. Germline V gives CDR1 GTSNPN, CDR2 SVGIG (reference sequence). J lost 0 bases, V lost 4 bases, and 0 bases had no gene match. CDR3 protein: CAWNRGSYNEQFF. The CDR3 DNA reads TGTGCCTGGAACAGGGGCTCCTACAATGAGCAGTTCTTC.

V gene TRBV19 combines with J gene TRBJ1-1; TRBD1 matches 11 bases. V gave up 6 bases and J gave up 6 bases; unmatched junction bases: 3. The germline V gene encodes CDR1 LNHDA and CDR2 SQIVND (reference sequence). The CDR3 spans 13 residues. The CDR3 loop is CASRPGQGAEAFF. The CDR3 nucleotides read TGTGCCAGTAGGCCGGGACAGGGGGCTGAAGCTTTCTTT.

The V gene is TRBV7-8, the J gene TRBJ1-1, with D possibly TRBD1 on 6 matching bases. Trimming took off 5 bases at V and 1 base at J, with 11 bases between the two ends. CDR1 and CDR2 from the germline V gene are SGHVS and FQNEAQ. This CDR3 has 14 amino acids. CDR3 bases: TGTGCCAGCAGCCGAGCGACAGGGAACACTGAAGCTTTCTTT. This sequence encodes CASSRATGNTEAFF. The whole variable domain, remainder taken from reference TRBV7-8 and TRBJ1-1, is GAGVSQSPRYKVAKRGQDVALRCDPISGHVSLFWYQQALGQGPEFLTYFQNEAQLDKSGLPSDRFFAERPEGSVSTLKIQRTQQEDSAVYLCASSRATGNTEAFFGQGTRLTVV.

V is TRBV21-1 and J is TRBJ2-2; the table's D call TRBD1 went unverified against the DNA. TRBV21-1 corresponds to a pseudogene. The CDR3 is 17 amino acids. Written as DNA, the CDR3 is TGTGCCAGCAGCACTGATTCCCGGGACAACCACACCGGGGAGCTGTTTTTT. Translation gives CASSTDSRDNHTGELFF.

This chain links TRBV3-1 (or the pseudogene TRBV3-2) with TRBJ2-7; D call uncertain. CDR3 length equals 11 residues. Germline values: CDR1 LGHDT, CDR2 YNNKEL (reference sequence). Trimming stripped 3 bases from V and 6 bases from J, with 6 bases between. Here the CDR3 reads CASSHASEQYF. CDR3 in DNA: TGTGCCAGCAGCCATGCGAGCGAGCAGTACTTC.